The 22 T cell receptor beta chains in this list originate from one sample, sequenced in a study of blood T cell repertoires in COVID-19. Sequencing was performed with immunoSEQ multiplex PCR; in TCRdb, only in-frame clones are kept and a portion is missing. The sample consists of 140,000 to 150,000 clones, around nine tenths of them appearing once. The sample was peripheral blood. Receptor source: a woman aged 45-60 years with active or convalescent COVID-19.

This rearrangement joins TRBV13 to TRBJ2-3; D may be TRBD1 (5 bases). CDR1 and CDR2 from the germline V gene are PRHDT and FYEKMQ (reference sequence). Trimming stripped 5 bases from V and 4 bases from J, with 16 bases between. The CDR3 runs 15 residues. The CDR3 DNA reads TGTGCCAGCAGCCCGACAGCCCTGGGCGCAGATACGCAGTATTTT. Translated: CASSPTALGADTQYF.

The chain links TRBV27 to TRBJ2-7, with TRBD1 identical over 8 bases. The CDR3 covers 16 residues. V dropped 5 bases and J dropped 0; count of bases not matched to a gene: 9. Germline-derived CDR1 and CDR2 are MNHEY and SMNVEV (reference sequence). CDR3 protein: CASSRNPDRVSYEQYF. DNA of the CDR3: TGTGCCAGCAGTCGCAATCCGGACAGGGTCTCCTACGAGCAGTACTTC.

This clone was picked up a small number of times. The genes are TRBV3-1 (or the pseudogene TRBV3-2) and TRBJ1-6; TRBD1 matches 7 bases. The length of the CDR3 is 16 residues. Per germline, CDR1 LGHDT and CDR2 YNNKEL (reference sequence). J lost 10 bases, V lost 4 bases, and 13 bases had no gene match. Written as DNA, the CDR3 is TGTGCCAGCAGCCGAAGCTCGGGACAGCTACTATCACCCCTCCACTTT. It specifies CASSRSSGQLLSPLHF.

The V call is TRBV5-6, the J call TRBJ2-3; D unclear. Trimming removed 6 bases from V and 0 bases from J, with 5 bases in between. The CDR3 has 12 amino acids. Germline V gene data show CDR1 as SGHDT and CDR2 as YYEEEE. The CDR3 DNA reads TGTGCCAGCACAAATAGCACAGATACGCAGTATTTT. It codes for CASTNSTDTQYF.

The CDR3 nucleotides are TGTGCCAGCAGCCCCGGGACATATCCCAATGAGCAGTTCTTC. Translating gives CASSPGTYPNEQFF. This sequence joins TRBV5-4 and TRBJ2-1, with TRBD1 as a possible D gene (6 bases). This CDR3 region has 14 residues. Germline values: CDR1 SGHNT, CDR2 YYREEE (reference sequence). Trimming cost V 4 bases and J 6 bases, with 14 bases left between them.

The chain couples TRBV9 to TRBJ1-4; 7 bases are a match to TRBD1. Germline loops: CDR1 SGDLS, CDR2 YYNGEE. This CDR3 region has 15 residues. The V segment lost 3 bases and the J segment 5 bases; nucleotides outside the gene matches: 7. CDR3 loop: CASSATGQLNEKLFF. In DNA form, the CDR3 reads TGTGCCAGCAGCGCAACGGGACAGTTAAATGAAAAACTGTTTTTT.

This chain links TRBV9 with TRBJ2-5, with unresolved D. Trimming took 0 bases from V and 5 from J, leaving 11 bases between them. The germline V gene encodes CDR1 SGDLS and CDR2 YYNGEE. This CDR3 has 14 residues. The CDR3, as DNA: TGTGCCAGCAGCGTAGATCCGTCCCGGGAGACCCAGTACTTC. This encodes CASSVDPSRETQYF.

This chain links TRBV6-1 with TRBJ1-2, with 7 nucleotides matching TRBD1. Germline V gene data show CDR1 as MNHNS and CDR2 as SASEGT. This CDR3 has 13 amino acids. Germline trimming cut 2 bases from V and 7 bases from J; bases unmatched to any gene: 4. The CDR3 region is CASSETTGTGYTF. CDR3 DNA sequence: TGTGCCAGCAGTGAAACGACAGGGACTGGCTACACCTTC.

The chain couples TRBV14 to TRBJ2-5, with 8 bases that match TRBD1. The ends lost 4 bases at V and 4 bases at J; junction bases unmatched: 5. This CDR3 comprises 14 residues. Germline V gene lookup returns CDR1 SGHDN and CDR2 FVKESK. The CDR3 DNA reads TGTGCCAGCAGCCCAGGACAGGGAGGAGAGACCCAGTACTTC. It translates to CASSPGQGGETQYF.

The CDR3: CASSSPQGSAEAFF. The CDR3 bases are TGTGCCAGCAGTTCCCCGCAGGGTTCCGCTGAAGCTTTCTTT. The chain uses TRBV27 and TRBJ1-1; D might be TRBD1 (5 bases). Trimming cost V 4 bases and J 6 bases, with 15 bases left between them. Germline V lookup: CDR1 MNHEY, CDR2 SMNVEV (reference sequence). This CDR3 has 14 amino acids.

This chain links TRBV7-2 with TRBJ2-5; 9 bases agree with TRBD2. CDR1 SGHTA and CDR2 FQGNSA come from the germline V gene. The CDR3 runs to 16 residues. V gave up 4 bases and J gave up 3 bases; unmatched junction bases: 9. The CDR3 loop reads CASSSGGGASKETQYF. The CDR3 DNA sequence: TGTGCCAGCAGCTCCGGCGGGGGGGCCTCAAAAGAGACCCAGTACTTC.

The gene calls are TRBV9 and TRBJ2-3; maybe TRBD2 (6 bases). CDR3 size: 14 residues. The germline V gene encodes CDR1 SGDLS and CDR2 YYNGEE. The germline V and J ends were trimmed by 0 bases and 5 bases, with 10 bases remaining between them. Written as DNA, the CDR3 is TGTGCCAGCAGCGTAGCCCAGGGAGGAGATACGCAGTATTTT. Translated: CASSVAQGGDTQYF.

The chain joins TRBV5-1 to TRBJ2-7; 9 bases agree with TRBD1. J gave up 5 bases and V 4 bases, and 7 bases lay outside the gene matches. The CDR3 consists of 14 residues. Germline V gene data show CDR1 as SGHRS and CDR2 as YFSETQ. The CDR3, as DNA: TGCGCCAGCAGCCCGACAGGACAGGGGAACGAGCAGTACTTC. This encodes CASSPTGQGNEQYF.

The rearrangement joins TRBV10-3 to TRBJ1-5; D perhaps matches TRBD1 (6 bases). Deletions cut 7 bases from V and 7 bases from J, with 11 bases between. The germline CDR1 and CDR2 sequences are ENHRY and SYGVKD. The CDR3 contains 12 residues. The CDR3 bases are TGTGCCATCAAGGGGGTTGGGCAGCCCCAGCATTTT. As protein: CAIKGVGQPQHF.

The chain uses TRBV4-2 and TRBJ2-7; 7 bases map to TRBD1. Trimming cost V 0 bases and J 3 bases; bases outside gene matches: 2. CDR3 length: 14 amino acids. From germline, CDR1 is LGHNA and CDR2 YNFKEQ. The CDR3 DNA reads TGTGCCAGCAGCCAAGAGGGGACAGTCTACGAGCAGTACTTC. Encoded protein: CASSQEGTVYEQYF.

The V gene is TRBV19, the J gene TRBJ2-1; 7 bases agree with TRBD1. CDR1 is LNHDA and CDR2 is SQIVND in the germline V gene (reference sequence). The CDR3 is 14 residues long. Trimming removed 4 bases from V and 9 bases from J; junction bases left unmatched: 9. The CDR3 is CASSRTGTDGEQFF. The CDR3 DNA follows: TGTGCCAGTAGTAGGACCGGGACAGATGGTGAGCAGTTCTTC.

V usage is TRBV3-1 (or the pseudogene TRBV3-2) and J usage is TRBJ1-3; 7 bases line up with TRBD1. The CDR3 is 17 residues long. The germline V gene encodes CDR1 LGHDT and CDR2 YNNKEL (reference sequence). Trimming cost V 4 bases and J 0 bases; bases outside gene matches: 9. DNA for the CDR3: TGTGCCAGCAGCCCCCGACAGGGAAGAGGCTCTGGAAACACCATATATTTT. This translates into CASSPRQGRGSGNTIYF.

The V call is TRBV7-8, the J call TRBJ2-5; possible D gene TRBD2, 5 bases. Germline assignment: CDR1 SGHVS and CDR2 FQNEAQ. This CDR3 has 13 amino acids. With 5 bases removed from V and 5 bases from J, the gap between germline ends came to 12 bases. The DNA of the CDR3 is TGTGCCAGCAGCCGGATCCGGGGTGAGACCCAGTACTTC. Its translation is CASSRIRGETQYF.

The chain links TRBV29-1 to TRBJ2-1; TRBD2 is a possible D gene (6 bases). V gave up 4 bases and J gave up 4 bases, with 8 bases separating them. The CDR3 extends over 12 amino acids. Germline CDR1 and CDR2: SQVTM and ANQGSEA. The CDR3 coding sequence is TGCAGCGTTGGTGGGGGGTACAATGAGCAGTTCTTC. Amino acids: CSVGGGYNEQFF.

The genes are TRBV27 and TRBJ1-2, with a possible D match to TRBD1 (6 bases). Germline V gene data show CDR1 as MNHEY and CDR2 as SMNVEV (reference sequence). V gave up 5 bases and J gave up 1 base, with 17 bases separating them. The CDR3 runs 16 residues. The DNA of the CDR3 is TGTGCCAGCAGTCTCACCTGGGACAACATTAACTATGGCTACACCTTC. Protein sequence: CASSLTWDNINYGYTF.

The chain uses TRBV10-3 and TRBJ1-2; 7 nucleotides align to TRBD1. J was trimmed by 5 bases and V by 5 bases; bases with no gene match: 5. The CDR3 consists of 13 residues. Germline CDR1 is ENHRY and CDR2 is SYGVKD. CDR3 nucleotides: TGTGCCATCAGTTCCGGGACAGATTATGGCTACACCTTC. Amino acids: CAISSGTDYGYTF.

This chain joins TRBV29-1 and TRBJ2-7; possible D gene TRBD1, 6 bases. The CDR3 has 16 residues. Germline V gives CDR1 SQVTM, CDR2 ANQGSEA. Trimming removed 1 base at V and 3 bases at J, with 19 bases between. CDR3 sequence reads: CSVEVPLQGTHYEQYF. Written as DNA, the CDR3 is TGCAGCGTTGAAGTCCCCCTACAGGGTACCCACTACGAGCAGTACTTC.